This T cell receptor beta chain was identified in a study of cytomegalovirus exposure and HLA in healthy donors. CDR1 is MDHEN and CDR2 is SYDVKM in the germline V gene. V gave up 3 bases and J gave up 3 bases, with 12 bases separating them. This CDR3 has 15 amino acids. With regard to this clone: The antigen is unknown.

Study-wide findings and caveats: Diagnosis of cytomegalovirus status made by the classifier reportedly showed high specificity and sensitivity.

It was with 60 Vbeta and 13 Jbeta primers that the PCR ran. Only in-frame clones appear in the TCRdb table, and some are missing; sequencing was by immunoSEQ multiplex PCR. The repertoire has approximately 190,000 clones, around 78% of them found once; the top ten carry approximately 14%. The TCR comes from a woman aged 25-40 years in good health and CMV-seropositive. The chain links TRBV28 to TRBJ2-1, with TRBD2 as a possible D gene (6 bases). Sequenced input: PBMCs. The DNA for the CDR3 is TGTGCCAGCAGTTTGGGAGGACTCTTCTACAATGAGCAGTTCTTC. Its translation is CASSLGGLFYNEQFF.